Listed below are T cell receptor beta chains from one sample, sequenced in a study of identical twins. Via MiXCR, TCRdb re-called the 5' RACE reads, giving one row per CDR3 protein. The sample includes about 430,000 distinct CDR3 sequences, less than 20% seen only once; the top ten take 9% to 15%. Material: naive T cells sorted from blood. These receptors originate from a man aged 50 or older in good health. The CDR3 runs from the conserved cysteine through the conserved F or W. The order of the fields is clone size, V gene, D gene, J gene, CDR3 DNA, CDR3 protein. The D gene is left open where the match is weak. Part of the rows lack a size; the others show once, few, many or a class for expanded clones.

many	TRBV20-1	.	TRBJ2-7	TGCAGTGCTAGAGACCCGGCCCTTGGGAGTGACGAGCAGTACTTC	CSARDPALGSDEQYF
.	TRBV6-4	.	TRBJ2-2	TGTGCCAGCAGTGAGGGGGTGACCGGGGAGCTGTTTTTT	CASSEGVTGELFF
many	TRBV15	TRBD1	TRBJ2-2	TGTGCCACCAGCCGTCGACAGGGCGGCACCGGGGAGCTGTTTTTT	CATSRRQGGTGELFF
many	TRBV5-1	.	TRBJ1-5	TGCGCCAGCAGCTTGGCGGCGGGTAATCAGCCCCAGCATTTT	CASSLAAGNQPQHF
.	TRBV20-1	TRBD2	TRBJ2-1	TGCAGTGCTAGACAAATCGGACTAGCGGGGGAGCAGTTCTTC	CSARQIGLAGEQFF
.	TRBV7-9	.	TRBJ2-5	TGTGCCAGCAGCTACCGGGTTCAAGGGCAAGAGACCCAGTACTTC	CASSYRVQGQETQYF
few	TRBV6-1	TRBD1	TRBJ2-3	TGTGCCACCCTGACAGGGACGGAGAGCACAGATACGCAGTATTTT	CATLTGTESTDTQYF
many	TRBV12-3/TRBV12-4	TRBD2	TRBJ2-1	TGTGCCAGCAGACTTAGCGGGGGGGAGGAGCAGTTCTTC	CASRLSGGEEQFF
.	TRBV12-5	.	TRBJ2-3	TGTGCTAGTGGTCCAATAATGACTAGCACAGATACGCAGTATTTT	CASGPIMTSTDTQYF
.	TRBV7-2	.	TRBJ2-3	TGTGCCAGCAGCTCCCTAGCAGATACGCAGTATTTT	CASSSLADTQYF
many	TRBV5-1	.	TRBJ1-2	TGCGCCAGCAGCTTGGTCGGGGATGGAGGCTACACCTTC	CASSLVGDGGYTF
many	TRBV5-1	.	TRBJ1-1	TGTGCCAGCAGCTTAGCCGGAGCAAACACTGAAGCTTTCTTT	CASSLAGANTEAFF
.	TRBV2	.	TRBJ1-2	TGTGCCAGCACTCTTACGAACTATGGCTACACCTTC	CASTLTNYGYTF
.	TRBV10-3	.	TRBJ2-7	TGTGCCATCAGTGGGTCGACTCGCGGGACCTTCTCCTACGAGCAGTACTTC	CAISGSTRGTFSYEQYF
.	TRBV10-1	.	TRBJ1-1	TGCGCCAGCAGTGGAACTAGAAACACTGAAGCTTTCTTT	CASSGTRNTEAFF
.	TRBV30	TRBD2	TRBJ2-3	TGTGCCTGGAGTGTTTGGACTAGCGGGGGGCCCCGGGCAGATACGCAGTATTTT	CAWSVWTSGGPRADTQYF
few	TRBV20-1	.	TRBJ2-7	TGCAGTGCTACTGGCGGGACTCACACCGGATCAATCTACGAGCAGTACTTC	CSATGGTHTGSIYEQYF
.	TRBV6-2/TRBV6-3	TRBD2	TRBJ2-1	TGTGCCAGCAGTTACTCGGTGGGCTTAGAGGCTAGCGGGAGCTTCTACAATGAGCAGTTCTTC	CASSYSVGLEASGSFYNEQFF
many	TRBV10-3	TRBD2	TRBJ2-5	TGTGCCATCAAGGGCGCGGGAGCACCCCAAGAGACCCAGTACTTC	CAIKGAGAPQETQYF
.	TRBV25-1	.	TRBJ2-1	TGTGCCACCGCTTATAGCGGAATGTGGTTCTTC	CATAYSGMWFF
few	TRBV9	.	TRBJ2-3	TGTGCCAGCAGCGTAGCACAGGGGAGGTCAGATACGCAGTATTTT	CASSVAQGRSDTQYF
few	TRBV10-2	.	TRBJ2-7	TGCGCCAGCAGATACCGGGACCCCCGAGGAGAGCAGTACTTC	CASRYRDPRGEQYF
few	TRBV5-6	.	TRBJ1-5	TGTGCCAGCAGCTATTGGGGCGTGAGCAATCAGCCCCAGCATTTT	CASSYWGVSNQPQHF
many	TRBV4-3	.	TRBJ2-2	TGCGCCAGCAGCCAACAAGATGAGTCAACAACCTGGGGGACCGGGGAGCTGTTTTTT	CASSQQDESTTWGTGELFF
.	TRBV20-1	.	TRBJ2-1	TGCAGTGCTTCCGGGACTCTTTCCTACAATGAGCAGTTCTTC	CSASGTLSYNEQFF
many	TRBV7-2	TRBD2	TRBJ2-1	TGTGCCAGCAGCTTGGGGCCCGGGGGAGGGTCGAACAATGAGCAGTTCTTC	CASSLGPGGGSNNEQFF
few	TRBV12-3/TRBV12-4	TRBD1	TRBJ1-1	TGTGCCAGCAGACGAGAGGGGGCGGAAGCTTTCTTT	CASRREGAEAFF
few	TRBV2	.	TRBJ1-5	TGTGCCAGCACGGGAATTAATCAGCCCCAGCATTTT	CASTGINQPQHF
few	TRBV20-1	.	TRBJ2-7	TGCAGTGCTAGAATGGAAACCTACGAGCAGTACTTC	CSARMETYEQYF
.	TRBV21-1	.	TRBJ2-3	TGTGCCAGCAGCAAAGATAGGACTACAAACCTCACAGATACGCAGTATTTT	CASSKDRTTNLTDTQYF
.	TRBV15	.	TRBJ1-5	TGTGCCACCAGCAGGGGGAATACAGGGAGTAATCAGCCCCAGCATTTT	CATSRGNTGSNQPQHF
.	TRBV7-2	TRBD2	TRBJ2-5	TGTGCCAGCAGCCCCTCTAGACTAGCAAGGAGGGAGACCCAGTACTTC	CASSPSRLARRETQYF
few	TRBV5-5	.	TRBJ2-4	TGTGCCAGCAGCTCGGGAGTACGGCTAGCCAAAAACATTCAGTACTTC	CASSSGVRLAKNIQYF
.	TRBV25-1	TRBD1	TRBJ2-1	TGTGCCAGCAGTGAAGCCGGACAGGGGGACTACAATGAGCAGTTCTTC	CASSEAGQGDYNEQFF
.	TRBV27	TRBD2	TRBJ2-1	TGTGCCAGCAGTCAGACTAGCGGGACTGCTTATGGTGAGCAGTTCTTC	CASSQTSGTAYGEQFF
few	TRBV24-1	.	TRBJ2-1	TGTGCCACCAGTGATTTACCCCTCAAGGCAGGCACGTACAATGAGCAGTTCTTC	CATSDLPLKAGTYNEQFF
many	TRBV7-9	.	TRBJ2-3	TGTGCCAGCAGCTCGCCTCCGGGACGGACGAGCACAGATACGCAGTATTTT	CASSSPPGRTSTDTQYF
.	TRBV20-1	TRBD1	TRBJ2-4	TGCAGTGCTAGGACAGGGGTAGCCAAAAACATTCAGTACTTC	CSARTGVAKNIQYF
many	TRBV4-2	.	TRBJ1-2	TGTGCCAGCAGCCATGGACCGAAAATGGTATATGGCTACACCTTC	CASSHGPKMVYGYTF
many	TRBV28	TRBD2	TRBJ2-1	TGTGCCAGCAGTTTACTTAGCGGGGGGAAGCAGTTCTTC	CASSLLSGGKQFF
.	TRBV11-2	TRBD2	TRBJ2-3	TGTGCCAGCAGCTTAGTGGCTAGCGGGGGGGGTAGCACAGATACGCAGTATTTT	CASSLVASGGGSTDTQYF
.	TRBV20-1	.	TRBJ2-6	TGCAGTGCTAGAGAACACGGCCTCTCTGGGGCCAACGTCCTGACTTTC	CSAREHGLSGANVLTF
.	TRBV6-5	TRBD2	TRBJ2-1	TGTGCCAGCAGTACCCGACTAGCGGGCCCTTACAATGAGCAGTTCTTC	CASSTRLAGPYNEQFF
.	TRBV7-2	.	TRBJ2-1	TGTGCCAGCAGCTTCGGGGCCAGACAATACAATGAGCAGTTCTTC	CASSFGARQYNEQFF
many	TRBV7-8	TRBD2	TRBJ2-7	TGTGCCAGCAGCTTAGCTCGTCTAGCGGGAGGGTATTACGAGCAGTACTTC	CASSLARLAGGYYEQYF
.	TRBV6-2/TRBV6-3	.	TRBJ2-7	TGTGCCAGCAGTTATGAACTGGGGAGCGACGAGCAGTACTTC	CASSYELGSDEQYF
.	TRBV15	.	TRBJ1-2	TGTGCCACCAGCAGGGGGGGGGTGAGCTATGGCTACACCTTC	CATSRGGVSYGYTF
many	TRBV20-1	.	TRBJ2-7	TGCAGTGCTAGTATCCACGAGCAGTACTTC	CSASIHEQYF
.	TRBV6-2/TRBV6-3	TRBD2	TRBJ2-3	TGTGCCAGCAGAGATGGGACTAGTGGCTATCCCTCAGATACGCAGTATTTT	CASRDGTSGYPSDTQYF